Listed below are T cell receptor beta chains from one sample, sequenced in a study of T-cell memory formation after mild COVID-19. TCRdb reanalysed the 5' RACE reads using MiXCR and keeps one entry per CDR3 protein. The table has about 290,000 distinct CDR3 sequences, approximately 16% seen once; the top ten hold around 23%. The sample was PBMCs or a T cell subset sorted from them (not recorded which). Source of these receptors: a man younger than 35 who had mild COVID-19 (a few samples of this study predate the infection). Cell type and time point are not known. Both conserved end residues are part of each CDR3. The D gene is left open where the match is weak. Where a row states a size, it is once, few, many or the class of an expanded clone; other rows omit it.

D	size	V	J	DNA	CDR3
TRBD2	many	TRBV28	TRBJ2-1	TGTGCCAGCATTTCACTGAGCGGGGGGAACAATGAGCAGTTCTTC	CASISLSGGNNEQFF
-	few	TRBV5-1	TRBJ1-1	TGCGCCAGCAGCTTAAAGGGAGCGACCGGCACTGAAGCTTTCTTT	CASSLKGATGTEAFF
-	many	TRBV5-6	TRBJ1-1	TGTGCCAGCAGCTGGCGTGGGGGGTACACTGAAGCTTTCTTT	CASSWRGGYTEAFF
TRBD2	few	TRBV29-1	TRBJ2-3	TGCAGCGTTTCGCGGGGGGTAGGGATAGATACGCAGTATTTT	CSVSRGVGIDTQYF
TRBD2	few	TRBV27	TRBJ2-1	TGTGCCAGCAGTCCAGCGGGGGGGCTAAGTGAGCAGTTCTTC	CASSPAGGLSEQFF
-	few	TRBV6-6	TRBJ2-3	TGTGCCAGCAGTTACCCGGGGGGCCAATCGAATCCCACAGATACGCAGTATTTT	CASSYPGGQSNPTDTQYF
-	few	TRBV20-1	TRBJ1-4	TGCAGTGCCCCGAAACAGGGAGCTAATGAAAAACTGTTTTTT	CSAPKQGANEKLFF
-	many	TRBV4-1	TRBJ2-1	TGCGCCAGCAGCCACGAACCGACAGGATCGCGGGGGCTTGGGCAGTTCTTC	CASSHEPTGSRGLGQFF
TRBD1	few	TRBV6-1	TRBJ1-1	TGTGCCAGCAGTGAAGTCGGGGACAGCCTTCCTTGGGCTTTCTTT	CASSEVGDSLPWAFF
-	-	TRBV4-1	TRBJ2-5	TGCGCCAGCAGCCGTAACATCCGGGAGACCCAGTACTTC	CASSRNIRETQYF
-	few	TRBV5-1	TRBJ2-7	TGCGCCAGCAGCTTGGGAGCGGGCTCCTACGAGCAGTACTTC	CASSLGAGSYEQYF
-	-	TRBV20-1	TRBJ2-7	TGCAGTGCTAGCTCAGGGAGCTATGAGCAGTACTTC	CSASSGSYEQYF
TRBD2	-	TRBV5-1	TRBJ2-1	TGCGCCAGCAGCGCAGCGGGGGGTAGGGATGAGCAGTTCTTC	CASSAAGGRDEQFF
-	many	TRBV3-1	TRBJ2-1	TGTGCCAGCAGCAAAAGGGCCGACAGTTACAATGAGCAGTTCTTC	CASSKRADSYNEQFF
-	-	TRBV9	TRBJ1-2	TGTGCCAGCAGCGACGGAGGGGGTGGCTACACCTTC	CASSDGGGGYTF
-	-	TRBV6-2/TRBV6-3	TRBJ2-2	TGTGCCAGCATCCCCGCCGGGACACTCCTTTGGGAGCTGTTTTTT	CASIPAGTLLWELFF
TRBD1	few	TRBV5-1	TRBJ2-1	TGCGCCAGCAGCTTGGCCCGGGACAGGGATGTGGATGAGCAGTTCTTC	CASSLARDRDVDEQFF
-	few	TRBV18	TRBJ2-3	TGTGCCAGCTCACTTGGGCTGGGTAGCACAGATACGCAGTATTTT	CASSLGLGSTDTQYF
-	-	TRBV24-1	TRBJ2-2	TGTGCCACGGAACAGGGCGTACACACCGGGGAGCTGTTTTTT	CATEQGVHTGELFF
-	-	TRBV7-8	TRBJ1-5	TGTGCCAGCACCATAGACGTCGCGCGCAGAGGCAATCAGCCCCAGCATTTT	CASTIDVARRGNQPQHF
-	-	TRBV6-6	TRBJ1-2	TGTGCCAGCAGAACAGACGGCCTCTATGGCTACACCTTC	CASRTDGLYGYTF
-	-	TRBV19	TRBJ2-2	TGTGCCAGTAGTCGTTTCCCGGGCCCGACCGGGGAGCTGTTTTTT	CASSRFPGPTGELFF
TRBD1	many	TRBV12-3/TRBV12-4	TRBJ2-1	TGTGCCAGCAGCTCGACAGGGGGTTGGGTACGCAATGAGCAGTTCTTC	CASSSTGGWVRNEQFF
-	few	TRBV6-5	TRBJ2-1	TGTGCCAGCAGTCTGAGGGGCCCGGTGGATGAGCAGTTCTTC	CASSLRGPVDEQFF